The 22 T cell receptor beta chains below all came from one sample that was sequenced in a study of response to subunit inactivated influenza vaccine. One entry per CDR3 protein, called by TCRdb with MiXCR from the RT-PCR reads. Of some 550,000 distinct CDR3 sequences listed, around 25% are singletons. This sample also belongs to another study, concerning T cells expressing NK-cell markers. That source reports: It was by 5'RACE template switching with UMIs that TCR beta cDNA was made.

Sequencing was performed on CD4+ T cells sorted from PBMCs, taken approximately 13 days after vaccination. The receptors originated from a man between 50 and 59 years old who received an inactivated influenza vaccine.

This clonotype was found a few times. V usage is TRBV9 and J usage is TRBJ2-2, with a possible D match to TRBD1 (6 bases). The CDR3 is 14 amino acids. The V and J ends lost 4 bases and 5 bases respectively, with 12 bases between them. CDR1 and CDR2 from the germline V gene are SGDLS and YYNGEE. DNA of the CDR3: TGTGCCAGCAGCACCACAACAGGGACCGGGGAGCTGTTTTTT. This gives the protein CASSTTTGTGELFF.

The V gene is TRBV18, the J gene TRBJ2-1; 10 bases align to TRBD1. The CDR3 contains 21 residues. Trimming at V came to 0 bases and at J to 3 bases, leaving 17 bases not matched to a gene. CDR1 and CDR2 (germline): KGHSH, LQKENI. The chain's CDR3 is CASSPPSWDRGSSQNYNEQFF. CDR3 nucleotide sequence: TGTGCCAGCTCACCACCTTCTTGGGACAGGGGATCTTCCCAGAACTACAATGAGCAGTTCTTC.

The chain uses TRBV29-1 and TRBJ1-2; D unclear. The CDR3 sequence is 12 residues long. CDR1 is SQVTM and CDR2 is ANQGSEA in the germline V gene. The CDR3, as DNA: TGCATCACTATGGGAGAAAACTATGGCTACACCTTC. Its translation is CITMGENYGYTF.

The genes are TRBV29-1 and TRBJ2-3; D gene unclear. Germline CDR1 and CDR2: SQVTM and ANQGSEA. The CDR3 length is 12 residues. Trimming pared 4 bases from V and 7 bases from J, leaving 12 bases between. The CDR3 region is CSVGASLNTQYF. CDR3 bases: TGCAGCGTTGGGGCCTCGTTAAATACGCAGTATTTT.

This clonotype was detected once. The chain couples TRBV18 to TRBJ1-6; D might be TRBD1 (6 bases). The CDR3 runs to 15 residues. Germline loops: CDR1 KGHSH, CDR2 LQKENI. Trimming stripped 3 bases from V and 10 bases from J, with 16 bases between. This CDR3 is CASSPGHGAGSPLHF. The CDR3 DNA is TGTGCCAGCTCACCGGGACACGGGGCTGGGTCACCCCTCCACTTT.

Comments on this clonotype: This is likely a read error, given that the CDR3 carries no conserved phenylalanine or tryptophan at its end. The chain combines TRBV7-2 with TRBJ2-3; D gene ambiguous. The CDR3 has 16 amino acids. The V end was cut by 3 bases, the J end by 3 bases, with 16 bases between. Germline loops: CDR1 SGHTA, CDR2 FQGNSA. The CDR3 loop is CASSFRRAPRTDTQYS. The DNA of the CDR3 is TGTGCCAGCAGCTTTCGCCGGGCCCCCAGGACAGATACGCAGTATTCT.

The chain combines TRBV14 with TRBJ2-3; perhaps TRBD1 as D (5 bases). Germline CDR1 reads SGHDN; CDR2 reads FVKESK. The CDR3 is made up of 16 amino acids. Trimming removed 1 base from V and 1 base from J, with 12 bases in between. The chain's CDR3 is CASSQGPQGGTDTQYF. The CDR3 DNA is TGTGCCAGCAGCCAAGGTCCCCAGGGCGGCACAGATACGCAGTATTTT. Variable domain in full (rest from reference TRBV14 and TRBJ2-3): EAGVTQFPSHSVIEKGQTVTLRCDPISGHDNLYWYRRVMGKEIKFLLHFVKESKQDESGMPNNRFLAERTGGTYSTLKVQPAELEDSGVYFCASSQGPQGGTDTQYFGPGTRLTVL.

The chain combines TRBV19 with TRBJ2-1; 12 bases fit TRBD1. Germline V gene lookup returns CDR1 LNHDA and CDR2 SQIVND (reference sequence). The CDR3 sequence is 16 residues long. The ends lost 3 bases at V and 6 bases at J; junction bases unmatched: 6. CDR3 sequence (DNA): TGTGCCAGTAGTATCGGGGGACAGGGGGCCCCCAATGAGCAGTTCTTC. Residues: CASSIGGQGAPNEQFF.

CDR3 DNA sequence: TGCAGTGCTAGAGGTCAGGGGGAACTCTACGAGCAGTACTTC. Its translation is CSARGQGELYEQYF. The chain is built from TRBV20-1 and TRBJ2-7; 7 bases align to TRBD1. Germline V CDR1 and CDR2: DFQATT, SNEGSKA (reference sequence). This CDR3 region has 14 residues. The junction had 6 bases not matched to a gene; V was cut back by 1 base and J by 3 bases.

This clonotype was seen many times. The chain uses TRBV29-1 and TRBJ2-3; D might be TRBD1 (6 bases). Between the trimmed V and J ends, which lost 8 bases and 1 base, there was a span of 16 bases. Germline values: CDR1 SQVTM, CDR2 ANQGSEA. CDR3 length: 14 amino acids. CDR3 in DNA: TGCAGCCTCAAGGAGGCAGGGGGCACAGATACGCAGTATTTT. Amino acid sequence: CSLKEAGGTDTQYF.

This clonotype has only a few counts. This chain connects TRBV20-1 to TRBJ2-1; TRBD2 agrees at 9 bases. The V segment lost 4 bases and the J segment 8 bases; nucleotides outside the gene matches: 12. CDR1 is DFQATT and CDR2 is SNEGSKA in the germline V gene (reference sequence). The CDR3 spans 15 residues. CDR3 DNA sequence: TGCAGTGCTACCGGGGCCAGCGGGAGGAGTTATGAGCAGTTCTTC. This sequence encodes CSATGASGRSYEQFF.

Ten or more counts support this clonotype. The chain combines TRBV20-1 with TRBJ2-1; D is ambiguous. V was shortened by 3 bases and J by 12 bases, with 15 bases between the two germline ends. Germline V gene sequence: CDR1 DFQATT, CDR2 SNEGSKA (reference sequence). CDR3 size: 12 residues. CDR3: CSASGFGEWQFF. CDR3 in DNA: TGCAGTGCTAGTGGGTTTGGGGAATGGCAGTTCTTC.

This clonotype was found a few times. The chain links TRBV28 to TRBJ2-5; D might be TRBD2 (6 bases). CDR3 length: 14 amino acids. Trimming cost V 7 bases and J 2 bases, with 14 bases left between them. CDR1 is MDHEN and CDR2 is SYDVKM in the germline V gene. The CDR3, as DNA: TGTGCCAGCAACAAGCTAGCGTTTCAAGAGACCCAGTACTTC. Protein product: CASNKLAFQETQYF.

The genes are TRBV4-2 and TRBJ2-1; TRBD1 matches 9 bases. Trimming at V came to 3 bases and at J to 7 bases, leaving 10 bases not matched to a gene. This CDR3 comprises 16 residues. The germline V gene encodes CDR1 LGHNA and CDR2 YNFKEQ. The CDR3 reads CASSQTGTGFRNEQFF. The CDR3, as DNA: TGTGCCAGCAGCCAGACCGGGACAGGGTTTAGAAATGAGCAGTTCTTC.

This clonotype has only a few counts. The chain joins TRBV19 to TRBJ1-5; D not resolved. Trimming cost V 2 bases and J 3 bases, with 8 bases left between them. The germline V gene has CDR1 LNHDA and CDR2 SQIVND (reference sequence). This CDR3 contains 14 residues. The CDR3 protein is CASSIPALNQPQHF. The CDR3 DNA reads TGTGCCAGTAGTATACCGGCCCTCAATCAGCCCCAGCATTTT.

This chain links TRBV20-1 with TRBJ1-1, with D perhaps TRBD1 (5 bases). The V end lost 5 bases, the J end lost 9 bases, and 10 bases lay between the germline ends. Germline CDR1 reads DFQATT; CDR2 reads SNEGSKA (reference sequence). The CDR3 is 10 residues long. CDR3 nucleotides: TGCAGTGCTGACGACAGCAAAGCTTTCTTT. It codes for CSADDSKAFF.

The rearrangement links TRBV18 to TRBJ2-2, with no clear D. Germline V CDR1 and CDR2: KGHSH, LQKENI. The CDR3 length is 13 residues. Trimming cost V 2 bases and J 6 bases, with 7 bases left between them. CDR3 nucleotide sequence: TGTGCCAGCTCACCAGCCAACGCCGGGGAGCTGTTTTTT. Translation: CASSPANAGELFF.

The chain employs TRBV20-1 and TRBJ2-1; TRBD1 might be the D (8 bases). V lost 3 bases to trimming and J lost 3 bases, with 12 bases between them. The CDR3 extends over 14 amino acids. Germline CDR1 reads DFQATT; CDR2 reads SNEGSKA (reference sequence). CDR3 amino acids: CSARDRDYYNEQFF. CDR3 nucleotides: TGCAGTGCTAGGGACAGGGACTACTACAATGAGCAGTTCTTC.

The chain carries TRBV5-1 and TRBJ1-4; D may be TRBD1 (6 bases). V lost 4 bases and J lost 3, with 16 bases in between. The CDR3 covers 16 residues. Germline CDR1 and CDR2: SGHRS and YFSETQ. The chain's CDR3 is CASSLRQVGSNEKLFF. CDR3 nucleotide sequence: TGCGCCAGCAGCCTTCGACAGGTTGGCTCTAATGAAAAACTGTTTTTT.

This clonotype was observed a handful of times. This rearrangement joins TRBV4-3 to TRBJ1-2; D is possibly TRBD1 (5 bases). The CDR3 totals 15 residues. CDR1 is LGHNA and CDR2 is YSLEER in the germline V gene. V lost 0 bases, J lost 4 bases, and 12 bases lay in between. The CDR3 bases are TGCGCCAGCAGCCAAGATCGGAGGGGAGGCTATGGCTACACCTTC. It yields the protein CASSQDRRGGYGYTF.

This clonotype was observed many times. Here the CDR3 reads CASSQASGGGKETQYF. The CDR3 nucleotides read TGTGCCAGCAGCCAAGCTAGCGGGGGCGGGAAAGAGACCCAGTACTTC. The J gene is TRBJ2-5, the V gene TRBV4-2, with 10 positions matching TRBD2. From germline, CDR1 is LGHNA and CDR2 YNFKEQ. V was clipped by 1 base and J by 3 bases; unmatched bases: 5. CDR3 size: 16 residues.

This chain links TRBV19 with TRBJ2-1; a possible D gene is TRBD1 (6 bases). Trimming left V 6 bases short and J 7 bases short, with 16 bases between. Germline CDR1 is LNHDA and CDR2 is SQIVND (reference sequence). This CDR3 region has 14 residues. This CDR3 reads CASRNRAGKNEQFF. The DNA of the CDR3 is TGTGCCAGTAGAAACAGGGCAGGCAAAAATGAGCAGTTCTTC. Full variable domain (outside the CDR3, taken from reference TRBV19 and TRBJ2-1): DGGITQSPKYLFRKEGQNVTLSCEQNLNHDAMYWYRQDPGQGLRLIYYSQIVNDFQKGDIAEGYSVSREKKESFPLTVTSAQKNPTAFYLCASRNRAGKNEQFFGPGTRLTVL.